This is a list of T cell receptor beta chains from one sample in a study of cytomegalovirus exposure and HLA in healthy donors. This table comes from immunoSEQ multiplex PCR, and its TCRdb copy is limited to in-frame clones, with some not included. This repertoire shows approximately 170,000 clones, approximately 84% found once; its top ten account for about a tenth. Input material: PBMCs. Receptors were obtained from a man between 25 and 39 years old in good health and CMV-seropositive. Both conserved end residues are part of each CDR3. D genes are given only for firm matches. Size tells how often a clone was seen (once, few, many) or the class of an expanded clone, and some rows leave it out.

j_gene: TRBJ1-1
abundance: -
v_gene: TRBV30
d_gene: TRBD1
CDR3aa: CASTRTGGVWEAFF
CDR3nt: TGTGCCTCAACCCGGACAGGGGGCGTTTGGGAAGCTTTCTTT

j_gene: TRBJ2-7
abundance: -
v_gene: TRBV28
d_gene: -
CDR3aa: CASSFNLPLYGSYEQYF
CDR3nt: TGTGCCAGCAGTTTTAACCTACCCTTATACGGCTCCTACGAGCAGTACTTC

j_gene: TRBJ1-5
abundance: -
v_gene: TRBV6-4
d_gene: TRBD1
CDR3aa: CASSPTGTGKDSNQPQHF
CDR3nt: TGTGCCAGCAGTCCTACCGGGACAGGGAAAGATAGCAATCAGCCCCAGCATTTT

j_gene: TRBJ2-6
abundance: -
v_gene: TRBV27
d_gene: -
CDR3aa: CASSLSGAGANVLTF
CDR3nt: TGTGCCAGCAGTTTATCAGGGGCTGGGGCCAACGTCCTGACTTTC

j_gene: TRBJ2-5
abundance: -
v_gene: TRBV5-5
d_gene: -
CDR3aa: CASSAWDLQETQYF
CDR3nt: TGTGCCAGCAGCGCCTGGGACTTGCAAGAGACCCAGTACTTC

j_gene: TRBJ1-6
abundance: -
v_gene: TRBV5-1
d_gene: -
CDR3aa: CASSLGRFNSPLHF
CDR3nt: TGCGCCAGCAGCTTGGGCAGGTTTAATTCACCCCTCCACTTT

j_gene: TRBJ2-3
abundance: -
v_gene: TRBV18
d_gene: TRBD2
CDR3aa: CASSLAGDGTDTQYF
CDR3nt: TGTGCCAGCTCCTTAGCGGGAGATGGCACAGATACGCAGTATTTT

j_gene: TRBJ2-3
abundance: -
v_gene: TRBV9
d_gene: TRBD1
CDR3aa: CASSMDRGTDTQYF
CDR3nt: TGTGCCAGCAGCATGGACAGGGGGACAGATACGCAGTATTTT

j_gene: TRBJ1-5
abundance: -
v_gene: TRBV30
d_gene: -
CDR3aa: CAWSPDRGNQPQHF
CDR3nt: TGTGCCTGGAGCCCTGACAGAGGCAATCAGCCCCAGCATTTT

j_gene: TRBJ2-7
abundance: -
v_gene: TRBV5-4
d_gene: TRBD2
CDR3aa: CASRQGLARGYLSGGEQYF
CDR3nt: TGTGCCAGCAGACAGGGACTAGCGAGGGGGTATTTATCGGGCGGCGAGCAGTACTTC

j_gene: TRBJ1-3
abundance: -
v_gene: TRBV4-3
d_gene: -
CDR3aa: CASSQADRGNTIYF
CDR3nt: TGCGCCAGCAGCCAAGCGGACAGAGGAAACACCATATATTTT

j_gene: TRBJ1-5
abundance: few
v_gene: TRBV30
d_gene: -
CDR3aa: CAWSGPGGPQPQHF
CDR3nt: TGTGCCTGGAGTGGCCCGGGGGGGCCTCAGCCCCAGCATTTT

j_gene: TRBJ2-7
abundance: -
v_gene: TRBV28
d_gene: TRBD2
CDR3aa: CASSSYRLAGGREQYF
CDR3nt: TGTGCCAGCAGTTCTTACCGACTAGCGGGGGGGAGAGAGCAGTACTTC

j_gene: TRBJ2-2
abundance: -
v_gene: TRBV5-1
d_gene: -
CDR3aa: CASSPGQNTGELFF
CDR3nt: TGCGCCAGCAGCCCGGGACAAAACACCGGGGAGCTGTTTTTT

j_gene: TRBJ1-5
abundance: -
v_gene: TRBV28
d_gene: -
CDR3aa: CASSEGREGWSNQPQHF
CDR3nt: TGTGCCAGCAGCGAGGGGCGGGAGGGGTGGAGCAATCAGCCCCAGCATTTT

j_gene: TRBJ2-7
abundance: -
v_gene: TRBV7-2
d_gene: TRBD2
CDR3aa: CASSLESGRNEQYF
CDR3nt: TGTGCCAGCAGCTTAGAGAGCGGGAGAAACGAGCAGTACTTC

j_gene: TRBJ1-2
abundance: -
v_gene: TRBV25-1
d_gene: TRBD1
CDR3aa: CASSEYRQGGYGYTF
CDR3nt: TGTGCCAGCAGTGAATACCGGCAGGGGGGCTATGGCTACACCTTC

j_gene: TRBJ2-7
abundance: few
v_gene: TRBV20-1
d_gene: -
CDR3aa: CSANRTYEQYF
CDR3nt: TGCAGTGCGAACAGAACCTACGAGCAGTACTTC

j_gene: TRBJ2-1
abundance: -
v_gene: TRBV27
d_gene: TRBD2
CDR3aa: CASSASTSGRGYEQFF
CDR3nt: TGTGCCAGCAGTGCATCCACTAGCGGGAGGGGGTATGAGCAGTTCTTC

j_gene: TRBJ2-2
abundance: once
v_gene: TRBV2
d_gene: TRBD2
CDR3aa: CASLTSGRLNSAGELFF
CDR3nt: TGTGCCAGCCTGACTAGCGGGAGGCTGAACTCGGCCGGGGAGCTGTTTTTT

j_gene: TRBJ1-1
abundance: -
v_gene: TRBV5-1
d_gene: TRBD1
CDR3aa: CASSLTGAFTEAFF
CDR3nt: TGCGCCAGCAGCTTGACAGGGGCGTTCACTGAAGCTTTCTTT

j_gene: TRBJ1-5
abundance: -
v_gene: TRBV4-1
d_gene: -
CDR3aa: CASSQGSRDNQPQHF
CDR3nt: TGCGCCAGCAGCCAAGGATCGAGGGACAATCAGCCCCAGCATTTT

j_gene: TRBJ1-3
abundance: -
v_gene: TRBV14
d_gene: -
CDR3aa: CASSQDAVSGNTIYF
CDR3nt: TGTGCCAGCAGCCAAGATGCAGTCTCTGGAAACACCATATATTTT

j_gene: TRBJ1-1
abundance: -
v_gene: TRBV5-1
d_gene: -
CDR3aa: CASSFSQENTEAFF
CDR3nt: TGCGCCAGCAGCTTTTCCCAGGAGAACACTGAAGCTTTCTTT

j_gene: TRBJ2-1
abundance: -
v_gene: TRBV30
d_gene: -
CDR3aa: CAWRTNAGNEQFF
CDR3nt: TGTGCCTGGAGAACAAACGCGGGGAATGAGCAGTTCTTC

j_gene: TRBJ2-7
abundance: -
v_gene: TRBV15
d_gene: TRBD2
CDR3aa: CATSPRGALVSAEQYF
CDR3nt: TGTGCCACCAGCCCGCGGGGGGCGCTAGTCTCGGCCGAGCAGTACTTC

j_gene: TRBJ2-3
abundance: -
v_gene: TRBV28
d_gene: -
CDR3aa: CASSFRGTDTQYF
CDR3nt: TGTGCCAGCAGTTTCCGGGGGACAGATACGCAGTATTTT

j_gene: TRBJ1-2
abundance: -
v_gene: TRBV2
d_gene: -
CDR3aa: CASSELNRSVLYGYTF
CDR3nt: TGTGCCAGCAGTGAGCTAAACAGGTCCGTTCTCTATGGCTACACCTTC

j_gene: TRBJ2-1
abundance: -
v_gene: TRBV12-5
d_gene: -
CDR3aa: CASGLTPIDNEQFF
CDR3nt: TGTGCTAGTGGTTTAACCCCTATCGACAATGAGCAGTTCTTC

j_gene: TRBJ2-3
abundance: -
v_gene: TRBV4-1
d_gene: -
CDR3aa: CASSQDLDTQYF
CDR3nt: TGCGCCAGCAGCCAAGATCTAGATACGCAGTATTTT

j_gene: TRBJ1-2
abundance: -
v_gene: TRBV29-1
d_gene: -
CDR3aa: CSPRGGEGYGYTF
CDR3nt: TGCAGCCCGAGGGGGGGCGAGGGTTATGGCTACACCTTC

j_gene: TRBJ2-1
abundance: -
v_gene: TRBV19
d_gene: -
CDR3aa: CASGSEARLFF
CDR3nt: TGTGCCAGTGGGTCCGAGGCTAGGCTGTTCTTC

j_gene: TRBJ2-7
abundance: -
v_gene: TRBV4-1
d_gene: TRBD1
CDR3aa: CASSQTDRDSYEQYF
CDR3nt: TGCGCCAGCAGCCAAACCGACAGGGACTCCTACGAGCAGTACTTC

j_gene: TRBJ2-6
abundance: -
v_gene: TRBV27
d_gene: -
CDR3aa: CASTLSGANVLTF
CDR3nt: TGTGCCAGCACCCTGTCTGGGGCCAACGTCCTGACTTTC

j_gene: TRBJ2-1
abundance: -
v_gene: TRBV7-9
d_gene: -
CDR3aa: CASSPLGGEQFF
CDR3nt: TGTGCCAGCAGCCCACTTGGCGGTGAGCAGTTCTTC

j_gene: TRBJ2-6
abundance: -
v_gene: TRBV7-9
d_gene: -
CDR3aa: CASSLGTFRSGANVLTF
CDR3nt: TGTGCCAGCAGCTTAGGGACATTCCGCTCTGGGGCCAACGTCCTGACTTTC

j_gene: TRBJ2-7
abundance: -
v_gene: TRBV9
d_gene: -
CDR3aa: CASSVAGTSSSYEQYF
CDR3nt: TGTGCCAGCAGCGTAGCCGGGACAAGCAGCTCCTACGAGCAGTACTTC

j_gene: TRBJ2-6
abundance: once
v_gene: TRBV5-1
d_gene: -
CDR3aa: CASSLGFVSSGANVLTF
CDR3nt: TGCGCCAGCAGCTTGGGGTTCGTGAGCTCTGGGGCCAACGTCCTGACTTTC

j_gene: TRBJ1-6
abundance: -
v_gene: TRBV7-2
d_gene: -
CDR3aa: CASSLVGSPLHF
CDR3nt: TGTGCCAGCAGCTTAGTCGGGTCTCCCCTCCACTTT

j_gene: TRBJ2-1
abundance: -
v_gene: TRBV13
d_gene: TRBD1
CDR3aa: CASSPGQGFDEQFF
CDR3nt: TGTGCCAGCTCCCCAGGACAGGGTTTCGATGAGCAGTTCTTC

j_gene: TRBJ2-5
abundance: few
v_gene: TRBV7-2
d_gene: TRBD2
CDR3aa: CASSHPGTIATQYF
CDR3nt: TGTGCCAGCAGCCACCCGGGGACTATAGCGACCCAGTACTTC

j_gene: TRBJ1-4
abundance: -
v_gene: TRBV6-6
d_gene: TRBD1
CDR3aa: CASSTRQGTNEKLFF
CDR3nt: TGTGCCAGCAGTACTCGACAGGGCACTAATGAAAAACTGTTTTTT

j_gene: TRBJ2-5
abundance: -
v_gene: TRBV6-1
d_gene: TRBD1
CDR3aa: CASSEPRQGYQETQYF
CDR3nt: TGTGCCAGCAGTGAGCCAAGACAGGGGTACCAAGAGACCCAGTACTTC

j_gene: TRBJ2-5
abundance: once
v_gene: TRBV7-9
d_gene: TRBD2
CDR3aa: CASSLLREEETQYF
CDR3nt: TGTGCCAGCAGCTTATTGCGGGAGGAGGAGACCCAGTACTTC

j_gene: TRBJ2-2
abundance: -
v_gene: TRBV6-5
d_gene: TRBD1
CDR3aa: CASSNGQGDTGELFF
CDR3nt: TGTGCCAGCAGTAATGGACAGGGGGACACCGGGGAGCTGTTTTTT

j_gene: TRBJ2-2
abundance: -
v_gene: TRBV9
d_gene: TRBD1
CDR3aa: CASSVAGQGSSGELFF
CDR3nt: TGTGCCAGCAGCGTCGCCGGACAGGGATCGTCCGGGGAGCTGTTTTTT

j_gene: TRBJ1-5
abundance: -
v_gene: TRBV27
d_gene: TRBD1
CDR3aa: CASSPRDRGSNQPQHF
CDR3nt: TGTGCCAGCAGTCCCCGGGACAGGGGTAGCAATCAGCCCCAGCATTTT

j_gene: TRBJ2-5
abundance: -
v_gene: TRBV29-1
d_gene: -
CDR3aa: CSVELIGRQGVAETQYF
CDR3nt: TGCAGCGTTGAATTAATAGGTCGGCAGGGTGTGGCGGAGACCCAGTACTTC

j_gene: TRBJ2-2
abundance: -
v_gene: TRBV19
d_gene: TRBD2
CDR3aa: CASKAGGPVTGELFF
CDR3nt: TGTGCCAGTAAGGCGGGAGGTCCGGTCACCGGGGAGCTGTTTTTT